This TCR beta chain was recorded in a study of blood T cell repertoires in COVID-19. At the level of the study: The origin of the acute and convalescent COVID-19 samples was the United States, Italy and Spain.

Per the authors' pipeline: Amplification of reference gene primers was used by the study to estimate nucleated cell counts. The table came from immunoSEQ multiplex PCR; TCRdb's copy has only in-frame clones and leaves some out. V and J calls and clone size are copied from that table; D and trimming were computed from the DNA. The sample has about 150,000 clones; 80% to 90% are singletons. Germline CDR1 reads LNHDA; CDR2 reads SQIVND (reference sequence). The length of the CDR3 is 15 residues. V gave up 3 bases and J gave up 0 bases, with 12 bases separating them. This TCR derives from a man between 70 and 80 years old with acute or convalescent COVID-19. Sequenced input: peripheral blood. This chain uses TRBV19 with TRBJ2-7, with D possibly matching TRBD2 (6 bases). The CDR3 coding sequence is TGTGCCAGTAGTATCGGGACTCTTAGCTCCTACGAGCAGTACTTC. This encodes CASSIGTLSSYEQYF.